The TCR beta chain described here comes from a study of blood T cell repertoires in COVID-19. Whole-study context: COVID-19 samples, acute and convalescent, were from the United States, Italy and Spain.

This clone was observed a handful of times. The V and J ends lost 2 bases and 3 bases, in that order; junction bases with no gene match: 6. Germline V gives CDR1 SGDLS, CDR2 YYNGEE. The CDR3 sequence is 15 residues long. TCRdb's copy holds only in-frame clones and misses some; the assay was immunoSEQ multiplex PCR. The top ten clones hold 8.8% of a sample with about 50,000 clones, more than 80% of them seen once. This clonotype was obtained from a man in his 60s with acute or convalescent COVID-19. The sample comprised peripheral blood. The chain is built from TRBV9 and TRBJ2-5; the match to TRBD1 covers 8 bases. CDR3 coding DNA: TGTGCCAGCAGCGTCGGACAGGGTTGGGAAGAGACCCAGTACTTC. Translation gives CASSVGQGWEETQYF.